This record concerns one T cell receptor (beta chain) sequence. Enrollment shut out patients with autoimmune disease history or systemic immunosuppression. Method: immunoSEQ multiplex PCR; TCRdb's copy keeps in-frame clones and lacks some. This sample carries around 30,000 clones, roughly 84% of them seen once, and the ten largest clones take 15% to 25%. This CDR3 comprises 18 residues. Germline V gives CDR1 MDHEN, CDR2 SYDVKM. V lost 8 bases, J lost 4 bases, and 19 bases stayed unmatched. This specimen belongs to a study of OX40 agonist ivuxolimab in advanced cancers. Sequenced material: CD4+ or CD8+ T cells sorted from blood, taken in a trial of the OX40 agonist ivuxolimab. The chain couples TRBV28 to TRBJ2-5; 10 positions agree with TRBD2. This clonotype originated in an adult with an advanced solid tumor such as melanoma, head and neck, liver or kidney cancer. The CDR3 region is CASFREVAGGRGRETQYF. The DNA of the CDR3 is TGTGCCAGCTTCAGAGAGGTAGCGGGGGGCCGGGGACGAGAGACCCAGTACTTC.